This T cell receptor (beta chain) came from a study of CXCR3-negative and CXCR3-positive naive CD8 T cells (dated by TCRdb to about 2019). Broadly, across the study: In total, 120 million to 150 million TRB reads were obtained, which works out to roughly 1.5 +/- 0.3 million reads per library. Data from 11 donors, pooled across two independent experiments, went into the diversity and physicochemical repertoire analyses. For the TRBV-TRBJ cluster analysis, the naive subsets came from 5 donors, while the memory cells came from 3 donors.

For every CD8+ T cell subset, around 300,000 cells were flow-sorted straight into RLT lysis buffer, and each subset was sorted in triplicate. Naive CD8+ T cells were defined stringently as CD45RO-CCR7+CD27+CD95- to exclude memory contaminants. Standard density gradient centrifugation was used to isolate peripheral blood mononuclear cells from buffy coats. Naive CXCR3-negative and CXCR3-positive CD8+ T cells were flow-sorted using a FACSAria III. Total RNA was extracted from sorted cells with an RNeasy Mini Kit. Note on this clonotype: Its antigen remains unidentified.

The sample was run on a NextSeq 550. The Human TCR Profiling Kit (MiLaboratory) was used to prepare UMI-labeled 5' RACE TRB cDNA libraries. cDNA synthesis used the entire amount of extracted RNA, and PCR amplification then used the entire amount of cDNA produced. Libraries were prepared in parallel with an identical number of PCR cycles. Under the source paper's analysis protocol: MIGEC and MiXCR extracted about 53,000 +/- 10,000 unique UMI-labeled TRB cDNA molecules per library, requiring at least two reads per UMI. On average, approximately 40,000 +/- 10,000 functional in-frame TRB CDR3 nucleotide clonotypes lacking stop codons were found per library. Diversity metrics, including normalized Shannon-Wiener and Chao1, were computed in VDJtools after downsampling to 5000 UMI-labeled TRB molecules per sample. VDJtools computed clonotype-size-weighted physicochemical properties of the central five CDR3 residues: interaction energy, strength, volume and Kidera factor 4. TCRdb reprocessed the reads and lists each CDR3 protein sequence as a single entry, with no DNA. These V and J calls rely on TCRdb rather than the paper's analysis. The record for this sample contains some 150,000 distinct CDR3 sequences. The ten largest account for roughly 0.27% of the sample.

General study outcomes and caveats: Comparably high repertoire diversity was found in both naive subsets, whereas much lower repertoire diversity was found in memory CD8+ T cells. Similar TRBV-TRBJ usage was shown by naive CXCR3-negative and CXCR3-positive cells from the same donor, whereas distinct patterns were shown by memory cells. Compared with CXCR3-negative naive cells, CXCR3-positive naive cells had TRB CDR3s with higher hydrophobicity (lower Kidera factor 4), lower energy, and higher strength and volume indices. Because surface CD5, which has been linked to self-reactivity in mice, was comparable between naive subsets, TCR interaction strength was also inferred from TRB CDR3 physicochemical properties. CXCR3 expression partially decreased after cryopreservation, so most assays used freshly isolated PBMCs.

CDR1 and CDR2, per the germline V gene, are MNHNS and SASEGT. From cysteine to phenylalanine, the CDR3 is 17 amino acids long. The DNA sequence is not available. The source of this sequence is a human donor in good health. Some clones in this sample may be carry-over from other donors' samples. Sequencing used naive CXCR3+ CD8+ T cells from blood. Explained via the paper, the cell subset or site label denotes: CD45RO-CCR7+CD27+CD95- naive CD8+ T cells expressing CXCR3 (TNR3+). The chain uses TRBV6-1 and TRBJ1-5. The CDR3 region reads CASSDPKSKGFDQPQHF.